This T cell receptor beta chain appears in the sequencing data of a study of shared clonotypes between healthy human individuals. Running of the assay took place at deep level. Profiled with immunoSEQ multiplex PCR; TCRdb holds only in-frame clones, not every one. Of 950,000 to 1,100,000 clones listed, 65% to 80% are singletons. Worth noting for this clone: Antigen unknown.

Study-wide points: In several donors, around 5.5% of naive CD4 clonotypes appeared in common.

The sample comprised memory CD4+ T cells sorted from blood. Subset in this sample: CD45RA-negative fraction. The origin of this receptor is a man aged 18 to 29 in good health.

The CDR3 spells CASSENRIYGYTF. CDR3 nucleotide sequence: TGCGCCAGCAGTGAGAACAGGATCTATGGCTACACCTTC. The genes are TRBV10-1 and TRBJ1-2; possibly TRBD1 for D (5 bases). Between the trimmed V and J ends, which lost 2 bases and 4 bases, there was a span of 8 bases. The V gene's germline CDR1 is WNHNN and CDR2 SYGVQD (reference sequence). This CDR3 is built from 13 residues.